The entry that follows covers one T cell receptor (beta chain) sequence. Germline CDR1 SGDLS, CDR2 YYNGEE. The CDR3 consists of 14 residues. The V and J ends lost 3 bases and 2 bases respectively, with 11 bases between them. Method: immunoSEQ multiplex PCR; TCRdb's copy keeps in-frame clones and lacks some. The sample holds 120,000 or so clones, roughly 89% seen once. These data come from a study of T cell responses to AZD1222 COVID-19 vaccine. At the level of the study: Second-dose schedules of about 4 or about 12 weeks were combined.

The chain employs TRBV9 and TRBJ1-2, with D perhaps matching TRBD1 (5 bases). The source is an adult in good health. The starting material was peripheral blood, obtained on day 0 of AZD1222 vaccination. The CDR3 bases are TGTGCCAGCAGCGCTGGGACGGCGAACTATGGCTACACCTTC. Translated: CASSAGTANYGYTF.